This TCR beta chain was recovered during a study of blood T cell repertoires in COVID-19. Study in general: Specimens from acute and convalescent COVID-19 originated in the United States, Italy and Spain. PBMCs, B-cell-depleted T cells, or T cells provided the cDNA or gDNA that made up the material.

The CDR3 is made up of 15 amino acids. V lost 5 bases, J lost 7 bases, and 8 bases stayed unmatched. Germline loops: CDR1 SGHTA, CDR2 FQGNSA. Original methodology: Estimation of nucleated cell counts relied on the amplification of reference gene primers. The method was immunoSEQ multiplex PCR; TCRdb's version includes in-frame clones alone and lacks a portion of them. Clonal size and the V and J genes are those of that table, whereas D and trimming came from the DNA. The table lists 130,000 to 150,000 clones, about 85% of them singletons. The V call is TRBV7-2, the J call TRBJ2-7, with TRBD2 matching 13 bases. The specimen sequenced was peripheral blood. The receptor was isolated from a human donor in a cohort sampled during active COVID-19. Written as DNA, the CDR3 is TGTGCCAGCAGCCTCGGACTAGCGGGGGTGGGGGAGCAGTACTTC. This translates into CASSLGLAGVGEQYF.